The 29 T cell receptor beta chains below all came from one sample that was sequenced in a study of blood T cell repertoires in COVID-19. The repertoire was sequenced with immunoSEQ multiplex PCR; TCRdb's copy has only in-frame clones and lacks some. Here the sample spans 360,000 or so clones, about 90% being singletons. The sample comprised peripheral blood. The receptor source for this set is a man younger than 35 with active or convalescent COVID-19.

This chain connects TRBV28 to TRBJ2-2; TRBD1 matches 10 bases. CDR1 is MDHEN and CDR2 is SYDVKM in the germline V gene. With 8 bases clipped from V and 6 bases from J, the junction kept 12 bases outside the gene matches. The CDR3 totals 16 residues. CDR3 nucleotide sequence: TGTGCCAGCTCGTTCACCGGGACAGGGGTGGCCGGGGAGCTGTTTTTT. Its translation: CASSFTGTGVAGELFF.

The chain combines TRBV11-3 with TRBJ2-5; TRBD2 matches 12 bases. V shed 5 bases and J 1 base; nucleotides not matched to a gene: 5. The germline V gene has CDR1 SGHNT and CDR2 YENEEA. There are 16 residues in the CDR3. The CDR3 DNA is TGTGCCAGCAGCATACTAGCGGGGGGCCTCCAAGAGACCCAGTACTTC. Amino acid sequence: CASSILAGGLQETQYF. Using reference TRBV11-3 and TRBJ2-5 for the parts outside the CDR3, the full variable domain is EAGVVQSPRYKIIEKKQPVAFWCNPISGHNTLYWYLQNLGQGPELLIRYENEEAVDDSQLPKDRFSAERLKGVDSTLKIQPAELGDSAVYLCASSILAGGLQETQYFGPGTRLLVL.

This clone has only one observation. The rearrangement uses TRBV7-9 and TRBJ1-5, with 9 bases matching TRBD1. Germline CDR1 and CDR2: SEHNR and FQNEAQ (reference sequence). The CDR3 spans 15 residues. Unmatched junction bases numbered 4, after V lost 7 bases and J lost 0 bases. DNA of the CDR3: TGTGCCAGCAACGGGACAGGGCATAGCAATCAGCCCCAGCATTTT. Its translation is CASNGTGHSNQPQHF.

This CDR3 is CASSPTGVAGNTIYF. The CDR3 DNA reads TGCGCCAGCAGCCCTACAGGGGTGGCTGGAAACACCATATATTTT. The chain couples TRBV4-3 to TRBJ1-3; 7 bases are a match to TRBD1. Looked up from germline, CDR1 is LGHNA and CDR2 is YSLEER. The CDR3 extends over 15 amino acids. V gave up 4 bases and J gave up 2 bases; unmatched junction bases: 5.

The chain links TRBV2 to TRBJ2-3, with 15 bases aligning to TRBD2. CDR1 and CDR2 from the germline V gene are SNHLY and FYNNEI. After removal of 5 bases from V and 5 bases from J, the junction contained 8 bases not matched to a gene. This CDR3 spans 17 amino acids. The DNA of the CDR3 is TGTGCCAGCAGTTCGCCGGGACTAGCGGGAGGTAGAGATACGCAGTATTTT. Protein sequence: CASSSPGLAGGRDTQYF.

The genes are TRBV2 and TRBJ1-4; D perhaps matches TRBD1 (5 bases). This CDR3 comprises 13 residues. Germline V lookup: CDR1 SNHLY, CDR2 FYNNEI. V gave up 6 bases and J gave up 2 bases, with 7 bases separating them. The CDR3 protein is CASRGGTNEKLFF. Here the CDR3 DNA reads TGTGCCAGCAGGGGGGGTACTAATGAAAAACTGTTTTTT. The complete variable domain, with remaining parts taken from reference TRBV2 and TRBJ1-4, reads EPEVTQTPSHQVTQMGQEVILRCVPISNHLYFYWYRQILGQKVEFLVSFYNNEISEKSEIFDDQFSVERPDGSNFTLKIRSTKLEDSAMYFCASRGGTNEKLFFGSGTQLSVL.

The chain couples TRBV7-2 to TRBJ2-5, with 14 bases matching TRBD2. The CDR3 length is 17 residues. After removal of 5 bases from V and 4 bases from J, the junction contained 9 bases not matched to a gene. Germline V gene data show CDR1 as SGHTA and CDR2 as FQGNSA. The CDR3 DNA sequence: TGTGCCAGCAGCCCAGGGGGACTAGCGGGAGTTAGAGAGACCCAGTACTTC. This sequence encodes CASSPGGLAGVRETQYF.

The chain links TRBV7-9 to TRBJ1-3; the D gene is possibly TRBD1 (6 bases). Germline CDR1 reads SEHNR; CDR2 reads FQNEAQ (reference sequence). V was trimmed by 5 bases and J by 5 bases, leaving 16 bases between them. The CDR3 is 15 residues long. The CDR3 sequence is CASSPTQTGRNTIYF. In DNA, the CDR3 is TGTGCCAGCAGCCCCACCCAGACAGGCCGAAACACCATATATTTT.

As for this clone: Other DNA sequences in the same sample also yield this CDR3. This chain joins TRBV18 and TRBJ1-3; D remains ambiguous. V lost 0 bases and J 2 bases, leaving 5 bases between the germline ends. Germline V lookup: CDR1 KGHSH, CDR2 LQKENI. CDR3 length: 14 amino acids. The CDR3 DNA reads TGTGCCAGCTCACCACCGAACACTGGAAACACCATATATTTT. Translation: CASSPPNTGNTIYF.

This clone was seen only once. J is TRBJ2-2 and V is TRBV9; maybe TRBD2 (5 bases). The V end was cut by 0 bases, the J end by 7 bases, with 16 bases between. CDR3 length: 16 amino acids. Per germline, CDR1 SGDLS and CDR2 YYNGEE. CDR3: CASSVASVGVGGELFF. The CDR3 nucleotides read TGTGCCAGCAGCGTAGCTAGTGTGGGAGTGGGCGGGGAGCTGTTTTTT.

V usage is TRBV20-1 and J usage is TRBJ1-1; the D gene is possibly TRBD1 (6 bases). The germline V and J ends were trimmed by 4 bases and 6 bases, with 9 bases remaining between them. The germline gives CDR1 DFQATT, CDR2 SNEGSKA (reference sequence). The CDR3 is 11 amino acids. CDR3 nucleotide sequence: TGCAGTGCTACAGGGGCCGCTGAAGCTTTCTTT. Amino acids: CSATGAAEAFF.

V gene TRBV3-1 (or the pseudogene TRBV3-2) combines with J gene TRBJ2-7, with D perhaps matching TRBD2 (5 bases). The V and J ends lost 0 bases and 5 bases respectively, with 11 bases between them. CDR1 and CDR2 (germline): LGHDT, YNNKEL (reference sequence). CDR3 length: 14 amino acids. CDR3 loop: CASSQDPPGNEQYF. In DNA, the CDR3 is TGTGCCAGCAGCCAAGATCCCCCGGGAAACGAGCAGTACTTC.

On this clone: Other DNA sequences in this specimen translate into the identical CDR3. J is TRBJ1-2 and V is TRBV27, with 9 bases lining up with TRBD1. CDR1 is MNHEY, CDR2 SMNVEV, per germline (reference sequence). This CDR3 spans 15 amino acids. The V segment lost 2 bases and the J segment 4 bases; nucleotides outside the gene matches: 5. The CDR3 DNA reads as TGTGCCAGCAGTTTACGACAGGGGGGGACCTATGGCTACACCTTC. This translates into CASSLRQGGTYGYTF.

Remarks on this clone: Mismatch with germline at one junction end may stem from a read error. This rearrangement joins TRBV5-6 to TRBJ2-6; the match to TRBD1 covers 9 bases. Germline V gives CDR1 SGHDT, CDR2 YYEEEE. CDR3 length: 19 residues. The CDR3 spells CASSWMTGGTYSGANVLTF. CDR3 sequence (DNA): TGTGCCAGCAGCTGGATGACAGGGGGGACCTACTCTGGGGCCAACGTGCTGACTTTC.

The chain has TRBV4-2 and TRBJ1-1; possible D gene TRBD1, 5 bases. The germline CDR1 and CDR2 sequences are LGHNA and YNFKEQ. V was pared by 0 bases and J by 6 bases, with 8 bases between. The CDR3 contains 13 residues. The CDR3 nucleotides are TGTGCCAGCAGCCAAGACACAGGCCCTGAAGCTTTCTTT. Translated: CASSQDTGPEAFF.

The gene calls are TRBV7-8 and TRBJ1-3, with unresolved D. Germline lookup yields CDR1 SGHVS and CDR2 FQNEAQ. V dropped 5 bases and J dropped 4 bases, with 9 bases sitting between them. The CDR3 contains 13 residues. The CDR3 DNA sequence: TGTGCCAGCAGCCCCTCCCTCGGAAACACCATATATTTT. As protein: CASSPSLGNTIYF.

V gene TRBV20-1 combines with J gene TRBJ1-2; 7 nucleotides agree with TRBD1. J was trimmed by 6 bases and V by 8 bases; bases with no gene match: 6. CDR1 DFQATT and CDR2 SNEGSKA come from the germline V gene (reference sequence). This CDR3 has 11 residues. The CDR3 nucleotides read TGCAGTCAACAGGGGAAAAATGGCTACACCTTC. This encodes CSQQGKNGYTF.

The gene calls are TRBV5-5 and TRBJ2-7, with a weak D call TRBD2 (5 bases). This CDR3 contains 11 residues. Germline CDR1 is SGHKS and CDR2 is YYEKEE (reference sequence). V was clipped by 0 bases and J by 7 bases, with 5 bases between them. The CDR3 loop is CASSLAGEQYF. In DNA form, the CDR3 reads TGTGCCAGCAGCTTGGCGGGGGAGCAGTACTTC.

The chain is built from TRBV2 and TRBJ2-1; D gene unclear. V was clipped by 4 bases and J by 10 bases, with 8 bases between them. Germline assignment: CDR1 SNHLY and CDR2 FYNNEI. The CDR3 is made up of 11 amino acids. In DNA form, the CDR3 reads TGTGCCAGCAGTGGCCGCGTCGAGCAGTTCTTC. Translation gives CASSGRVEQFF.

The J gene is TRBJ2-7, the V gene TRBV23-1; TRBD2 aligns across 10 bases. TRBV23-1 is treated as an ORF (open reading frame) with a function not yet certain. CDR3 size: 14 residues. Unmatched junction bases numbered 6, after V lost 4 bases and J lost 6 bases. Here the CDR3 reads CASSRASGSCEQYF. CDR3 DNA: TGCGCCAGCAGTCGGGCTAGCGGGAGTTGCGAGCAGTACTTC.

The chain joins TRBV3-1 (or the pseudogene TRBV3-2) to TRBJ2-7; 9 nucleotides line up with TRBD2. Trimming at V came to 0 bases and at J to 7 bases, leaving 16 bases not matched to a gene. CDR3 length: 18 amino acids. The germline V gene encodes CDR1 LGHDT and CDR2 YNNKEL (reference sequence). The CDR3 region is CASSQESIRASGALEQYF. CDR3 coding DNA: TGTGCCAGCAGCCAAGAAAGTATCAGGGCTAGCGGGGCCCTTGAGCAGTACTTC.

The chain uses TRBV5-4 and TRBJ2-1; 9 bases agree with TRBD2. V dropped 2 bases and J dropped 3; count of bases not matched to a gene: 12. CDR3 length: 18 residues. Germline values: CDR1 SGHNT, CDR2 YYREEE (reference sequence). CDR3 loop: CASSLTMIASGNYNEQFF. The CDR3 DNA sequence: TGTGCCAGCAGCTTAACCATGATCGCTAGCGGGAACTACAATGAGCAGTTCTTC.

The chain combines TRBV5-4 with TRBJ1-2; TRBD1 matches 9 bases. Germline loops: CDR1 SGHNT, CDR2 YYREEE (reference sequence). The ends lost 0 bases at V and 6 bases at J; junction bases unmatched: 6. The CDR3 contains 15 residues. This CDR3 reads CASSLDRGRTHGYTF. CDR3 nucleotide sequence: TGTGCCAGCAGCTTGGACAGGGGGCGCACTCATGGCTACACCTTC.

The V gene is TRBV21-1, the J gene TRBJ2-3; TRBD1 reflects the table's D call only, with no check against the DNA. TRBV21-1 is listed as a pseudogene. This CDR3 contains 16 residues. The CDR3 DNA is TGTGCCAGCAGCACCCCGGACAGGGCAAGCACAGATACGCAGTATTTT. Protein sequence: CASSTPDRASTDTQYF.

With respect to this clone: The same CDR3 arises from other DNA sequences in this sample as well. The rearrangement links TRBV27 to TRBJ1-1, with D unresolved. Trimming left V 3 bases short and J 1 base short, with 6 bases between. The CDR3 extends over 13 amino acids. Germline CDR1 and CDR2: MNHEY and SMNVEV (reference sequence). The CDR3 nucleotides read TGTGCCAGCAGTTTCTGGCAGAACACTGAAGCTTTCTTT. Protein sequence: CASSFWQNTEAFF.

The chain links TRBV7-3 to TRBJ1-1; weak D call: TRBD1 (6 bases). Germline lookup yields CDR1 SGHTA and CDR2 FQGTGA. V lost 5 bases, J lost 6 bases, and 13 bases lay in between. The CDR3 runs 13 residues. For the CDR3, the DNA is TGTGCCAGCAGCCCGATACAGGGCTCTGAAGCTTTCTTT. Residues: CASSPIQGSEAFF.

This clone was observed a single time. This rearrangement joins TRBV6-2 or TRBV6-3 to TRBJ1-5; 9 positions match TRBD1. Losses at the gene ends were 0 bases for V and 7 bases for J; bases not matched to a gene: 7. Germline CDR1 MNHEY, CDR2 SVGEGT. The CDR3 loop spans 16 amino acids. CDR3 in amino acids: CASSYSRTGVGQPQHF. The DNA for the CDR3 is TGTGCCAGCAGTTACTCGAGGACAGGGGTTGGGCAGCCCCAGCATTTT.

The chain recombines TRBV4-1 with TRBJ1-2; 7 bases line up with TRBD1. The length of the CDR3 is 14 residues. V lost 3 bases and J lost 9; bases outside the gene matches: 10. Germline V gene data show CDR1 as MGHRA and CDR2 as YSYEKL. The CDR3 coding sequence is TGCGCCAGCAGCCAGGGGACAGAACGTATACGCTACACCTTC. Its protein product is CASSQGTERIRYTF.

This clone appeared a few times. The rearrangement joins TRBV11-3 to TRBJ2-2, with a weak D call TRBD2 (6 bases). V was shortened by 0 bases and J by 4 bases, with 12 bases between the two germline ends. The CDR3 spans 16 residues. In germline, CDR1 is SGHNT, CDR2 YENEEA. The CDR3 loop is CASSLDLLGGTGELFF. The CDR3 DNA sequence: TGTGCCAGCAGCTTAGATCTCCTCGGGGGCACCGGGGAGCTGTTTTTT.